This T cell receptor (beta chain) was found in a study of blood T cell repertoires in COVID-19. Study-level background: The origin of the acute and convalescent COVID-19 samples was the United States, Italy and Spain. T cells, B-cell-depleted T cells, or PBMCs supplied cDNA or gDNA.

The germline V gene has CDR1 MNHNS and CDR2 SASEGT. V was pared by 3 bases and J by 2 bases, with 16 bases between. The CDR3 has 16 residues. Per the original methods: Estimates of nucleated cell counts were drawn from the amplification of reference gene primers. Profiled with immunoSEQ multiplex PCR; TCRdb holds only in-frame clones, not every one. V, J and clone size were drawn from that table, and D and trimming were deduced from the DNA. The top ten clones hold roughly 0.85% of a sample with 190,000 or so clones, 87% of them seen once. The V gene is TRBV6-1, the J gene TRBJ1-2; TRBD1 might be the D (5 bases). The sequence was obtained from a woman aged 18-29 years who had recovered from COVID-19. The sequenced sample consisted of peripheral blood. CDR3 in amino acids: CASSDSGNSRNYGYTF. The CDR3 nucleotides read TGTGCCAGCAGTGATTCAGGGAATTCTAGGAACTATGGCTACACCTTC.